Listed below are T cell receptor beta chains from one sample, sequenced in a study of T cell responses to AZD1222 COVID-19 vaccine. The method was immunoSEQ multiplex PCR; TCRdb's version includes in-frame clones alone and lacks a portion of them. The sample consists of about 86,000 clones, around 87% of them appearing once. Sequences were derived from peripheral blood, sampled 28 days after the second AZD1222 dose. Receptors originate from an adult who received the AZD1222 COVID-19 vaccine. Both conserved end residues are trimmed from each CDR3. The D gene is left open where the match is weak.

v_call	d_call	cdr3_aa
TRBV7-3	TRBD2	ASSLLSLAGGGDTQY
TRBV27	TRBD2	ASSSPGSGSSYNEQF
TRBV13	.	ASSLGGIEQF
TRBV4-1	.	ASSQDGPGNTEAF
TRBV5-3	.	ARSADSNSNQPQH
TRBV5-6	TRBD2	ASSLTLATGELF
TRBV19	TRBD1	ASSADRDLNTEAF
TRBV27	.	ASSLQSHSNQPQH
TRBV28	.	ASTLIAGQNEQF
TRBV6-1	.	ASSDRGRRQPQH
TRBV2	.	ASRNDRVREKLF
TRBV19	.	ASSAQGGNTEAF
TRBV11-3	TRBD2	ASSSGLASYEQY
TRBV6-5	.	ASSYSDHGGYT
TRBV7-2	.	ASSLSGTYGYT
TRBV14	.	ASSQGSQGRGYT
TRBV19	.	ASMRDRSLYGYT
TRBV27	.	ASSLRQTNEQF
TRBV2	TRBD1	ASRSDRGGTEAF
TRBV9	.	ASSVRPDGQQGYT
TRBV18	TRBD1	ASSPGQAETQY
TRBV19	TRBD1	ASRGQQNTEAF
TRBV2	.	ASSLGALWDTQY
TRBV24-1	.	ATSEGRNGYT
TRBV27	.	ASSPAESRAWGYT
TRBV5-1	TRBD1	ASSLDPGQGNSPLH
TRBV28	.	ACCLSLGGAGELF
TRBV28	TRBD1	ASSLGQRTEAF
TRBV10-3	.	ATKNSGPSYEQY
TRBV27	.	ASSWGEYNEQF
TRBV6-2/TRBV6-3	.	ASSRGMSAQPQH
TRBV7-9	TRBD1	ASSPGQGLYGYT
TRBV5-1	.	ASSYQNQETQY
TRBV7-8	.	ASSSPAIQETQY
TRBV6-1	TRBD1	ASSEKNRGTYGYT
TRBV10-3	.	AISAVREGQPQH
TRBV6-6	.	ASTNGGATNEKLF
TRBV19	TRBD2	ASSLPTSGRDTQY
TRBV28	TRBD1	ASRGQGDYEQY
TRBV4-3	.	ASSQGPGANYGYT
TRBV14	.	ASSQETGSEAF
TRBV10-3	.	AISVTGAGGEAF
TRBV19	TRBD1	ASSDRGRTEAF
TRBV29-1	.	SVDSGGGNTIY
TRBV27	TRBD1	ASSLTGSYNEQF
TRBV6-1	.	ASSEVNPGTQY
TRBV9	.	ARDKETNLSNQPQH
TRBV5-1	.	ASSLDLDTQY
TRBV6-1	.	ASSELASKYNEQF
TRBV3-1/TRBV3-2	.	ASSQDPLPLFDEQF
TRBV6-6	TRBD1	ASSPGLGTGGTDTQY
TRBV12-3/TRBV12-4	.	AIQFEISEAF
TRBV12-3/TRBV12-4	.	ASSAGTTSLQF
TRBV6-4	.	ASSDTPQAFNYGYT